The clone carrying this TCR beta chain was observed many times. Its target is not known. This sample was included in a study of T-cell memory formation after mild COVID-19. For the study at large: The study found TCR clusters largely donor specific. Study-level findings and limits: Later expanders leaned CD4+, whereas day 15 to 85 contracting clones were balanced CD4/CD8.

TCRdb re-analysed the 5' RACE reads in MiXCR, keeping a single row per CDR3 protein. The table includes approximately 290,000 distinct CDR3 sequences, approximately 7.6% detected once. The CDR3 is made up of 13 amino acids. V was clipped by 0 bases and J by 1 base, with 0 bases between them. Per the germline V gene, CDR1 is MNHEY and CDR2 is SVGAGI. This TCR was sampled from a man between 18 and 29 years old who had mild COVID-19 (a few samples of this study predate the infection). Cell type and time point are not known. Sequencing was performed on PBMCs or a T cell subset sorted from them (not recorded which). The chain uses TRBV6-5 and TRBJ2-2; the D is unclear. The CDR3 nucleotides are TGTGCCAGCAGTTACTCGAACACCGGGGAGCTGTTTTTT. It yields the protein CASSYSNTGELFF.